A selection of T cell receptor beta chains follows, all from one sample in a study of early T cells in non-severe SARS-CoV-2 infection. In TCRdb, the 5' RACE reads were re-called with MiXCR into one record per CDR3 protein. This table has roughly 65,000 distinct CDR3 sequences, approximately 11% appearing once. Material: whole blood. The receptor source for this set is an adult who was a healthcare worker with PCR-confirmed SARS-CoV-2 infection or an uninfected control (not recorded which). The CDR3 runs from the conserved cysteine through the conserved F or W. A D gene is named only where the DNA matches it firmly. The size of a clone is reported for some rows only, either as once, few or many, or as a class for expanded clones.

j_call: TRBJ2-7; d_call: .; cdr3_length: 12; clone_size: many; v_call: TRBV28; cdr3_aa: CASSSNDYEQYF; cdr3_nt: TGTGCCAGCAGTTCGAACGACTACGAGCAGTACTTC
j_call: TRBJ2-1; d_call: TRBD2; cdr3_length: 16; clone_size: few; v_call: TRBV18; cdr3_aa: CASSPGTSGIYNEQFF; cdr3_nt: TGTGCCAGCTCACCTGGGACTAGCGGGATCTACAATGAGCAGTTCTTC
j_call: TRBJ2-1; d_call: .; cdr3_length: 14; clone_size: few; v_call: TRBV7-8; cdr3_aa: CASSLHPRGHEQFF; cdr3_nt: TGTGCCAGCAGCCTACACCCCAGGGGACATGAGCAGTTCTTC
j_call: TRBJ1-3; d_call: .; cdr3_length: 15; clone_size: many; v_call: TRBV25-1; cdr3_aa: CASSETRRERNTIYF; cdr3_nt: TGTGCCAGCAGTGAGACTCGACGTGAACGAAACACCATATATTTT
j_call: TRBJ2-7; d_call: .; cdr3_length: 13; clone_size: few; v_call: TRBV6-4; cdr3_aa: CASSVPGERMQYF; cdr3_nt: TGTGCCAGCAGTGTGCCAGGGGAACGGATGCAGTACTTC
j_call: TRBJ2-1; d_call: TRBD2; cdr3_length: 15; clone_size: few; v_call: TRBV7-6; cdr3_aa: CASSLVAGVFGEQFF; cdr3_nt: TGTGCCAGCAGCTTAGTGGCGGGAGTTTTCGGTGAGCAGTTCTTC
j_call: TRBJ2-3; d_call: TRBD2; cdr3_length: 19; clone_size: many; v_call: TRBV7-2; cdr3_aa: CASSPPARLAGGILDTQYF; cdr3_nt: TGTGCCAGCAGCCCACCGGCGAGACTAGCGGGAGGGATTTTGGATACGCAGTATTTT
j_call: TRBJ1-2; d_call: TRBD1; cdr3_length: 12; clone_size: .; v_call: TRBV6-5; cdr3_aa: CASSRDRVGYTF; cdr3_nt: TGTGCCAGCTCTAGGGACAGGGTTGGCTACACCTTC
j_call: TRBJ2-1; d_call: .; cdr3_length: 15; clone_size: .; v_call: TRBV18; cdr3_aa: CASSPLRSSYNEQFF; cdr3_nt: TGTGCCAGCTCACCCCTCCGGAGCTCCTACAATGAGCAGTTCTTC
j_call: TRBJ2-1; d_call: .; cdr3_length: 16; clone_size: many; v_call: TRBV20-1; cdr3_aa: CSARREERPPHNEQFF; cdr3_nt: TGCAGTGCTCGGCGGGAAGAACGACCACCTCACAATGAGCAGTTCTTC
j_call: TRBJ2-1; d_call: TRBD2; cdr3_length: 16; clone_size: .; v_call: TRBV7-6; cdr3_aa: CASSQSRGLTYNEQFF; cdr3_nt: TGTGCCAGCAGCCAAAGTAGGGGACTAACCTACAATGAGCAGTTCTTC
j_call: TRBJ2-7; d_call: .; cdr3_length: 12; clone_size: many; v_call: TRBV21-1; cdr3_aa: CASSLSSYEQYF; cdr3_nt: TGTGCCAGCAGCCTCAGCTCCTACGAGCAGTACTTC
j_call: TRBJ1-5; d_call: .; cdr3_length: 13; clone_size: medium-sized; v_call: TRBV12-3/TRBV12-4; cdr3_aa: CASSLGGEQPQHF; cdr3_nt: TGTGCCAGCAGTTTAGGAGGGGAACAGCCCCAGCATTTT
j_call: TRBJ2-7; d_call: .; cdr3_length: 14; clone_size: many; v_call: TRBV28; cdr3_aa: CASSLGSREYEQYF; cdr3_nt: TGTGCCAGCAGTTTGGGTAGCAGAGAATACGAGCAGTACTTC
j_call: TRBJ2-1; d_call: TRBD2; cdr3_length: 16; clone_size: many; v_call: TRBV5-1; cdr3_aa: CASSSGLADSYNEQFF; cdr3_nt: TGCGCCAGCAGCTCGGGACTAGCGGACTCCTACAATGAGCAGTTCTTC
j_call: TRBJ1-1; d_call: .; cdr3_length: 15; clone_size: many; v_call: TRBV11-1; cdr3_aa: CASPPPGGTNTEAFF; cdr3_nt: TGTGCCAGCCCCCCTCCGGGGGGAACGAACACTGAAGCTTTCTTT
j_call: TRBJ2-3; d_call: TRBD2; cdr3_length: 16; clone_size: .; v_call: TRBV15; cdr3_aa: CATSRGLAGATDTQYF; cdr3_nt: TGTGCCACCAGCAGAGGATTAGCGGGAGCTACAGATACGCAGTATTTT
j_call: TRBJ2-7; d_call: .; cdr3_length: 14; clone_size: .; v_call: TRBV20-1; cdr3_aa: CSADRDGRAYEQYF; cdr3_nt: TGCAGTGCTGACCGGGACGGGAGAGCCTACGAGCAGTACTTC
j_call: TRBJ2-2; d_call: .; cdr3_length: 16; clone_size: many; v_call: TRBV18; cdr3_aa: CASSPPRAGFTGELFF; cdr3_nt: TGTGCCAGCTCACCCCCGCGGGCCGGATTCACCGGGGAGCTGTTTTTT
j_call: TRBJ1-5; d_call: .; cdr3_length: 14; clone_size: few; v_call: TRBV12-3/TRBV12-4; cdr3_aa: CASGGTGRNQPQHF; cdr3_nt: TGTGCCAGCGGGGGCACAGGGCGCAATCAGCCCCAGCATTTT
j_call: TRBJ2-2; d_call: .; cdr3_length: 13; clone_size: .; v_call: TRBV6-2/TRBV6-3; cdr3_aa: CASSYRHTGELFF; cdr3_nt: TGTGCCAGCAGTTACAGGCACACCGGGGAGCTGTTTTTT
j_call: TRBJ2-1; d_call: .; cdr3_length: 16; clone_size: .; v_call: TRBV5-1; cdr3_aa: CATSAAGPRSYNEQFF; cdr3_nt: .
j_call: TRBJ2-3; d_call: .; cdr3_length: 14; clone_size: few; v_call: TRBV30; cdr3_aa: CASHRQGYTDTQYF; cdr3_nt: TGTGCCTCCCATCGGCAGGGTTACACAGATACGCAGTATTTT
j_call: TRBJ1-4; d_call: .; cdr3_length: 14; clone_size: .; v_call: TRBV14; cdr3_aa: CASSRRSLNEKLFF; cdr3_nt: TGTGCCAGCAGCCGACGGAGCCTGAATGAAAAACTGTTTTTT
j_call: TRBJ2-5; d_call: .; cdr3_length: 13; clone_size: few; v_call: TRBV13; cdr3_aa: CASSWGSEETQYF; cdr3_nt: TGTGCCAGCAGCTGGGGCAGCGAAGAGACCCAGTACTTC
j_call: TRBJ2-1; d_call: .; cdr3_length: 13; clone_size: .; v_call: TRBV5-5; cdr3_aa: CASSAPGHNEQFF; cdr3_nt: TGTGCCAGCAGCGCACCGGGCCACAATGAGCAGTTCTTC
j_call: TRBJ2-7; d_call: TRBD1; cdr3_length: 15; clone_size: few; v_call: TRBV28; cdr3_aa: CASARGTGMAYEQYF; cdr3_nt: TGTGCCAGCGCCCGCGGGACAGGGATGGCCTACGAGCAGTACTTC
j_call: TRBJ2-7; d_call: TRBD2; cdr3_length: 15; clone_size: few; v_call: TRBV7-8; cdr3_aa: CASSPGLAANYEQYF; cdr3_nt: TGTGCCAGCAGCCCGGGACTAGCGGCAAACTACGAGCAGTACTTC
j_call: TRBJ2-7; d_call: .; cdr3_length: 15; clone_size: many; v_call: TRBV6-5; cdr3_aa: CASSYRGGQSYEQYF; cdr3_nt: TGTGCCAGCAGTTACCGGGGTGGACAGTCCTACGAGCAGTACTTC
j_call: TRBJ2-1; d_call: TRBD2; cdr3_length: 13; clone_size: few; v_call: TRBV9; cdr3_aa: CASSAMSGDEQFF; cdr3_nt: TGTGCCAGCAGCGCGATGAGCGGGGATGAGCAGTTCTTC
j_call: TRBJ2-1; d_call: TRBD1; cdr3_length: 13; clone_size: .; v_call: TRBV10-2; cdr3_aa: CASSDGTVNEQFF; cdr3_nt: TGCGCCAGCAGTGACGGGACAGTCAATGAGCAGTTCTTC
j_call: TRBJ2-5; d_call: TRBD2; cdr3_length: 17; clone_size: few; v_call: TRBV11-2; cdr3_aa: CASSPGGGRSSRETQYF; cdr3_nt: TGTGCCAGCAGCCCCGGCGGGGGGCGGTCGAGTAGAGAGACCCAGTACTTC
j_call: TRBJ2-2; d_call: TRBD1; cdr3_length: 14; clone_size: medium-sized; v_call: TRBV12-3/TRBV12-4; cdr3_aa: CASEDRANTGELFF; cdr3_nt: TGTGCCAGCGAGGACAGGGCCAACACCGGGGAGCTGTTTTTT
j_call: TRBJ2-3; d_call: .; cdr3_length: 16; clone_size: .; v_call: TRBV18; cdr3_aa: CASSPDLRGFTDTQYF; cdr3_nt: TGTGCCAGCTCACCAGACCTTCGCGGGTTCACAGATACGCAGTATTTT
j_call: TRBJ1-5; d_call: .; cdr3_length: 14; clone_size: .; v_call: TRBV4-1; cdr3_aa: CASSQYLGGQPQHF; cdr3_nt: TGCGCCAGCAGCCAATATCTGGGTGGTCAGCCCCAGCATTTT
j_call: TRBJ2-5; d_call: .; cdr3_length: 13; clone_size: .; v_call: TRBV9; cdr3_aa: CASSGDGEETQYF; cdr3_nt: TGTGCCAGCAGCGGGGACGGAGAAGAGACCCAGTACTTC